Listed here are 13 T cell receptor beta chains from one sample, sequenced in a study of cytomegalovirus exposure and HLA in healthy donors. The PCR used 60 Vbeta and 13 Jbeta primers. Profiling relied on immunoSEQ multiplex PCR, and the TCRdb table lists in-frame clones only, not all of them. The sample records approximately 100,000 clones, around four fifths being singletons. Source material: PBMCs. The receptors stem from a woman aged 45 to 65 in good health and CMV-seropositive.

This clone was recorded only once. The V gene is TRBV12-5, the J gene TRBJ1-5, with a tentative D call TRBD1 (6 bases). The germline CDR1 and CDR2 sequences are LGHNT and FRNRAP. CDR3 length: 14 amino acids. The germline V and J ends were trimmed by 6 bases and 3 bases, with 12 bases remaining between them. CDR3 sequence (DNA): TGTGCTAGTGGGGGCGGACAGTTCAATCAGCCCCAGCATTTT. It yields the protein CASGGGQFNQPQHF.

DNA for the CDR3: TGTGCCAGCAGCAAAGAGGGGGGGTTCCAAGAGACCCAGTACTTC. It is translated as CASSKEGGFQETQYF. This chain uses TRBV21-1 with TRBJ2-5; TRBD2, as called in the table, went unchecked against the DNA. TRBV21-1 is a listed pseudogene. The CDR3 runs 15 residues.

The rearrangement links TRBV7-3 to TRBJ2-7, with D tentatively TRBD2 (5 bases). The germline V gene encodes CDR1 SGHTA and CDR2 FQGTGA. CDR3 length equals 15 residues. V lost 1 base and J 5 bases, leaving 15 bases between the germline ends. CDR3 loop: CASSLSLTPRDEQYF. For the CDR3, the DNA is TGTGCCAGCAGCTTAAGCCTTACCCCGCGGGACGAGCAGTACTTC.

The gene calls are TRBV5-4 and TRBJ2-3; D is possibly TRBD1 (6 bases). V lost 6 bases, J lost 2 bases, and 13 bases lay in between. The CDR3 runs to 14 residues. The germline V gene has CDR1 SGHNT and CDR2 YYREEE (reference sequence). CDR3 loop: CASTVQGPTDTQYF. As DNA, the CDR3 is TGTGCCAGCACCGTACAGGGTCCCACAGATACGCAGTATTTT.

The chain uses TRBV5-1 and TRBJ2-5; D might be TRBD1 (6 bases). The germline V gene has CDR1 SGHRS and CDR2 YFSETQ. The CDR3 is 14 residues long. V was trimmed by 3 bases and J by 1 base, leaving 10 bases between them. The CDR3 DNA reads TGCGCCAGCAGCTCACTAGGGGGCCAAGAGACCCAGTACTTC. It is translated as CASSSLGGQETQYF.

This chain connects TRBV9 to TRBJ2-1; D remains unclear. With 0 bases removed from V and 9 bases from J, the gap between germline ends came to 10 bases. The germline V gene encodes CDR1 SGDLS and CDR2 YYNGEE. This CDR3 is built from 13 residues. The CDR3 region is CASSVGGTSEQFF. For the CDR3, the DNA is TGTGCCAGCAGCGTAGGAGGAACGAGTGAGCAGTTCTTC.

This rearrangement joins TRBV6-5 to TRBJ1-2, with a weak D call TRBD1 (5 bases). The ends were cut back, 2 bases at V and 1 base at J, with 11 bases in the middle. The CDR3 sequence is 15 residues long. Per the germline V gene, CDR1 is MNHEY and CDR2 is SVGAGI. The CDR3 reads CASSYGSGNNYGYTF. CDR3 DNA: TGTGCCAGCAGTTACGGGTCAGGGAATAACTATGGCTACACCTTC.

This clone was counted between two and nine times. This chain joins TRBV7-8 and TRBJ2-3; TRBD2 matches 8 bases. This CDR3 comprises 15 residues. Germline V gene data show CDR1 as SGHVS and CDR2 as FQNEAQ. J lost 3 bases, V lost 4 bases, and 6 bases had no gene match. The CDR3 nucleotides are TGTGCCAGCAGCTCTACGGGACTAGGGACAGATACGCAGTATTTT. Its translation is CASSSTGLGTDTQYF.

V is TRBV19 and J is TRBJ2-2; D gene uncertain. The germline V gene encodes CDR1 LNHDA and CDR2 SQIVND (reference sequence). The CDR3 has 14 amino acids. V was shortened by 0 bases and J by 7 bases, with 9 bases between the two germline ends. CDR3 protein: CASSIEVNGGELFF. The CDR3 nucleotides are TGTGCCAGTAGTATAGAGGTTAACGGCGGGGAGCTGTTTTTT.

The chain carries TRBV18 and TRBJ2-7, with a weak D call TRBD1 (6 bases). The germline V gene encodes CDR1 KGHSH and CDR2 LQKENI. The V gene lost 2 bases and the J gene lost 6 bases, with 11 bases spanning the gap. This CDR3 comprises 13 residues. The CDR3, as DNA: TGTGCCAGCTCACCAGGAACAGGGTTCGAGCAGTACTTC. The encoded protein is CASSPGTGFEQYF.

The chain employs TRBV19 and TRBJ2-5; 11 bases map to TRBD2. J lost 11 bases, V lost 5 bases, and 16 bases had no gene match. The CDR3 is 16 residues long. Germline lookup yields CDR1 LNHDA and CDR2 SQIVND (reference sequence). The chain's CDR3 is CASSASETSGTLEQYF. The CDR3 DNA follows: TGTGCCAGTAGTGCGTCTGAGACTAGCGGGACGTTAGAGCAGTACTTC. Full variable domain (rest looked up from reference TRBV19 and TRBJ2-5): DGGITQSPKYLFRKEGQNVTLSCEQNLNHDAMYWYRQDPGQGLRLIYYSQIVNDFQKGDIAEGYSVSREKKESFPLTVTSAQKNPTAFYLCASSASETSGTLEQYFGPGTRLLVL.

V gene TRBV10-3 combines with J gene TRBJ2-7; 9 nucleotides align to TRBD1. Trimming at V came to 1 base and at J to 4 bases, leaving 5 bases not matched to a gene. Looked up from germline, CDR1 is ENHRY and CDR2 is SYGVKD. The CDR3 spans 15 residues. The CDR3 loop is CAISEFGQGWYEQYF. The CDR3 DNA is TGTGCCATCAGTGAGTTCGGACAGGGGTGGTACGAGCAGTACTTC.

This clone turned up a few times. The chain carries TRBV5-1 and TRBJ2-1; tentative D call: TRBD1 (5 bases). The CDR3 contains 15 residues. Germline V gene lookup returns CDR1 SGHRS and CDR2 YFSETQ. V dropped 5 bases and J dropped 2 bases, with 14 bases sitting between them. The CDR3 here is CASRQQVITYNEQFF. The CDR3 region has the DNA TGCGCCAGCAGGCAACAGGTTATTACCTACAATGAGCAGTTCTTC.